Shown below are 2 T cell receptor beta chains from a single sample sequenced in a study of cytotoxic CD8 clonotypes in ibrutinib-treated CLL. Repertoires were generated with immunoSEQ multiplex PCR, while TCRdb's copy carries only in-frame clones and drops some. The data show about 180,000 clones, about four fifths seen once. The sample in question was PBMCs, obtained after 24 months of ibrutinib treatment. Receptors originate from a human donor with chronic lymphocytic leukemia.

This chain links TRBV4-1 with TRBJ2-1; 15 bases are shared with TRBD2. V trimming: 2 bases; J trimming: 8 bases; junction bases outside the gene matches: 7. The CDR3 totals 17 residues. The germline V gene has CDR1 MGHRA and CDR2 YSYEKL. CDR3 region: CASSQNPGLAGGDEQFF. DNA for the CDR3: TGCGCCAGCAGCCAAAACCCGGGACTAGCGGGAGGCGATGAGCAGTTCTTC.

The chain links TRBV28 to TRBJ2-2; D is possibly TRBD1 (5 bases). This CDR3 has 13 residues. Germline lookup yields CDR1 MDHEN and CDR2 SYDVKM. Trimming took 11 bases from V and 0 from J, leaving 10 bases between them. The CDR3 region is CAGKTANTGELFF. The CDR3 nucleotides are TGTGCCGGAAAGACAGCGAACACCGGGGAGCTGTTTTTT.